This TCR beta chain was profiled in a study of blood T cells in healthy people across ages (dated by TCRdb to 2013 to 2016). Background on the whole study: In model experiments, template switching captured about one uniquely barcoded TCR beta cDNA molecule for every two T cells. Age-related changes in TCR beta repertoire diversity were measured in the study by deep sequencing normalized with unique cDNA molecular identifiers. Four age groups were formed from the donors: young (average approximately 15 years), middle-aged (around 41), aged (roughly 58) and long-lived (more than 75). To avoid experimental bias, donors of different ages were spread randomly across the sequencing lanes. For two donors (one aged 18 to 30 and one aged 80 or older), the study analyzed two additional independent replicas of 1 million unique cDNA reads from the same blood draw.

The paper's findings and limits, for the study overall: Observed TCR beta diversity correlated strongly with the percentage of naive T cells measured by flow cytometry. Estimates of total diversity from one million sequenced T cells were regarded as lower bounds and underestimates. Because donor CMV infection status was unknown, age-related changes in expanded clonotypes were potentially confounded. Since profiling was done on bulk unsorted PBMCs, naive and antigen-experienced compartments could not be conclusively compared. Observed TCR beta diversity per million T cells fell roughly linearly with age, and a significant reduction was already apparent by age roughly 40. Compared with the aged group, the long-lived group had more naive CD4+ T cells, fewer expanded clones and increased TCR diversity, a pattern suggesting age selection.

Receptor libraries were prepared by 5' RACE. Sequencing relied on an Illumina HiSeq 2500. A second PCR of about 6 to 11 cycles was run with a J-beta primer mix and a sample-barcoded 5' primer. A template-switch 5' adaptor carrying 12 random nucleotides introduced a unique molecular identifier onto each TCR beta cDNA molecule. Each sample yielded at least 3 million CDR3-containing paired-end reads. All of the RNA was converted into first-strand cDNA using the Mint cDNA synthesis kit, with a TRBC-specific oligonucleotide serving as the primer. Following uracil-DNA glycosylase treatment, all cDNA underwent a first 18-cycle PCR with the universal primers M1SS and BC2_uni_R. In the authors' own workflow: For normalization, 1 million high-quality reads were randomly selected from each sample, with every read carrying a distinct molecular identifier. Instead of being binned into consensus sequences, reads that shared molecular identifiers were thrown out. MiTCR, with a Q25 quality threshold and the strictest error-elimination algorithm, was used for CDR3 identification, clonotype clustering and error correction. A nonparametric unseen species model with Euler transformation was used to estimate a lower bound on total TCR beta diversity. TCRdb itself trimmed the public reads at Q25 with fastp, ran MiXCR and retained productive beta chains. Each CDR3 protein appears once, grouped with its most common genes and DNA. In this record, the V and J calls reflect TCRdb's handling and not the investigators' own analysis. The sample contains 550,000 to 800,000 distinct CDR3 sequences, under 25% of them found a single time. The ten largest clones capture approximately 3.7% of the sample.

With respect to this clonotype: Its recognized antigen is unknown. Per-nucleotide qualities are absent, and no much larger clonotype sits a single base away.

The CDR3 sequence holds 15 residues, the cysteine and phenylalanine included. The read is trimmed to its CDR3 DNA, 45 bases read in frame from base 1. Via the germline V gene, CDR1 is MGHDK and CDR2 SYGVNS. The V end gives up 4 bases and the J end 1 base, leaving 6 bases in the junction not matched to a gene. The roughly 39 donors, aged about 6 to 95 years, were systemically healthy Caucasian individuals from Russia. Each donor gave 8.5 to 10 milliliters of peripheral blood, collected into EDTA-treated Vacutainer tubes. Ficoll-Paque density-gradient centrifugation was used to isolate PBMCs, with at least 6 million obtained per sample. Total RNA, at least 6 micrograms per sample, was extracted from PBMCs with Trizol reagent. Naive CD45RAhigh/CD27high T cell percentages were measured by flow cytometry on a PBMC aliquot from every donor.

Rearrangement joined TRBV25-1 to TRBJ1-1; 7 bases in the middle match TRBD1. The sequenced material came from blood. The origin of this receptor is a man in his 70s in good health. The sequence in DNA is TGTGCCAGCAGTGTTCCCGGACAGGCGAACACTGAAGCTTTCTTT. This encodes CASSVPGQANTEAFF. With the portions outside the CDR3 filled from the reference TRBV25-1 and TRBJ1-1 genes, the complete variable region becomes EADIYQTPRYLVIGTGKKITLECSQTMGHDKMYWYQQDPGMELHLIHYSYGVNSTEKGDLSSESTVSRIRTEHFPLTLESARPSHTSQYLCASSVPGQANTEAFFGQGTRLTVV.